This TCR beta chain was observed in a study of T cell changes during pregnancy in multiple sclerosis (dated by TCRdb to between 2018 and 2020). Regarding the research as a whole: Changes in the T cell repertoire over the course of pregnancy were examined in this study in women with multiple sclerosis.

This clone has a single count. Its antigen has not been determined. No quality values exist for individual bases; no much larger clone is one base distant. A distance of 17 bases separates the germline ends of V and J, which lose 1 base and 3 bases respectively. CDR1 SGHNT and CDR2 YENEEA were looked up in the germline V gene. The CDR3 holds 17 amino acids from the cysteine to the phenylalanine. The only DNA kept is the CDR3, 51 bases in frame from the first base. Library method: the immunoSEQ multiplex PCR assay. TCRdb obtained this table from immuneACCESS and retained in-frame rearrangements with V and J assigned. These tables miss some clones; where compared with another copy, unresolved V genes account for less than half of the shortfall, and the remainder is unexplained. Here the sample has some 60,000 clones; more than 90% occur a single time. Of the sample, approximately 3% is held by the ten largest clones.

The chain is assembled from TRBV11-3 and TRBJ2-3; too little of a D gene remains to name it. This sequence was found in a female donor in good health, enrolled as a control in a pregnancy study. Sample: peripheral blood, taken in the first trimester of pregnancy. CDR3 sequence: CASSLGAGPISTDTQYF. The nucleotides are TGTGCCAGCAGCTTAGGGGCAGGCCCCATATCGACAGATACGCAGTATTTT.